This entry describes one TCR beta chain. The antigen is not known. The investigators reverse transcribed all of the isolated RNA, so they sequenced expressed TCRB transcripts. The data were produced by immunoSEQ multiplex PCR, yet TCRdb's version contains in-frame clones alone and is incomplete. Of 300,000 to 450,000 clones listed, roughly a fifth are singletons. Looked up from germline, CDR1 is MGHRA and CDR2 is YSYEKL. The CDR3 length is 16 residues. V lost 0 bases to trimming and J lost 7 bases; unmatched junction nucleotides: 10. This record comes from a study of beta chain features in type 1 diabetes. Study-wide results and caveats: In cDNA sequencing, cells with high TCR expression could be over-represented.

Sorted CD4+ subsets: naive, central memory, regulatory, stem cell-like memory (CD45RO/CCR7/CD25/CD127/CD95/CD27 panel). This clonotype was sampled from a woman aged 18 to 35 in good health. The V call is TRBV4-1, the J call TRBJ1-2; 8 bases are a match to TRBD1. Sequencing was carried out using naive CD4+ T cells from blood. The CDR3 coding sequence is TGCGCCAGCAGCCAAGATCTGTCGACAGGGGAAGTTGGCTACACCTTC. This sequence encodes CASSQDLSTGEVGYTF.